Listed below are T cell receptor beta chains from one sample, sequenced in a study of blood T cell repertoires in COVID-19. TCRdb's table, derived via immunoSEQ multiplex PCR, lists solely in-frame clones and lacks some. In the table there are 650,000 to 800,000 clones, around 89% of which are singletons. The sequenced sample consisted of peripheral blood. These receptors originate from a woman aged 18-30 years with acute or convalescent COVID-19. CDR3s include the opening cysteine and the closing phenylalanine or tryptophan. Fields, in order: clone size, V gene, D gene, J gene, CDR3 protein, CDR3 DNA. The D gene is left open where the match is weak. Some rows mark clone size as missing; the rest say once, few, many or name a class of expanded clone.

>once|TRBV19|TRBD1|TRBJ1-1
CASRGTGVTEAFF
TGTGCCAGTAGAGGCACAGGGGTCACTGAAGCTTTCTTT
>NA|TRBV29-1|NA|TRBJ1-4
CSVEDRGGEKLFF
TGCAGCGTTGAAGACAGGGGTGGTGAAAAACTGTTTTTT
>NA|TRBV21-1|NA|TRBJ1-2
CASSKATGGQGNGYTF
TGTGCCAGCAGCAAAGCCACTGGGGGACAGGGGAATGGCTACACCTTC
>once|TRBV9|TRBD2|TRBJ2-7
CASSVSGGALNEQYF
TGTGCCAGCAGCGTTAGCGGGGGGGCTCTCAACGAGCAGTACTTC
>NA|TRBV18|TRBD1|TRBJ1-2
CASSPPPGQGDLANYGYTF
TGTGCCAGCTCACCACCTCCAGGACAGGGGGACTTAGCTAACTATGGCTACACCTTC
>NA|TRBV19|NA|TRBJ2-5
CASSIAPEYPQYF
TGTGCCAGTAGTATAGCCCCCGAGTATCCCCAGTACTTC
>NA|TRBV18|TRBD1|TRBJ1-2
CASSPTPPTKADRAHMYGYTF
TGTGCCAGCTCACCTACCCCCCCCACGAAAGCGGACAGGGCCCACATGTATGGCTACACCTTC
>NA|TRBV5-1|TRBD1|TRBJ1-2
CASGQGMAYGYTF
TGCGCCAGCGGACAGGGTATGGCCTATGGCTACACCTTC
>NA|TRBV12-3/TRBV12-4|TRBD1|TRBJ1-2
CASSPDRAYGYTF
TGTGCCAGCAGTCCGGACAGGGCCTATGGCTACACCTTC
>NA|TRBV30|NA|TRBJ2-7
CAWSFGTRTYEQYF
TGTGCCTGGAGTTTCGGGACAAGAACCTACGAGCAGTACTTC
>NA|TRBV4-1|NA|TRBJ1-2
CASSPNTQGPGGYTF
TGCGCCAGCAGCCCAAATACTCAGGGGCCCGGGGGCTACACCTTC
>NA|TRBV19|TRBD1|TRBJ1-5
CASDRDSNQPQHF
TGTGCCAGTGACAGGGATAGCAATCAGCCCCAGCATTTT
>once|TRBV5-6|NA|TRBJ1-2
CASSLGGRSGHGYTF
TGTGCCAGCAGCTTGGGGGGGCGTTCGGGCCATGGCTACACCTTC
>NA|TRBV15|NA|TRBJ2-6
CATSRDVGANVLTF
TGTGCCACCAGCAGAGATGTAGGGGCCAACGTCCTGACTTTC
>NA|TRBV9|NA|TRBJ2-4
CASSQGHEENIQYF
TGTGCCAGCAGCCAAGGACACGAAGAAAACATTCAGTACTTC
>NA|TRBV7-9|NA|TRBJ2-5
CASSGGTASRGWAQYF
TGTGCCAGCAGCGGCGGGACAGCCTCGAGGGGGTGGGCCCAGTACTTC
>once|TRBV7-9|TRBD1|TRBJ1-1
CASSSIRGMNTEAFF
TGTGCCAGCAGCTCGATCAGGGGGATGAACACTGAAGCTTTCTTT
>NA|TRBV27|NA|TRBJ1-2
CASSLSGGLGYTF
TGTGCCAGCAGTTTATCCGGAGGGCTAGGCTACACCTTC
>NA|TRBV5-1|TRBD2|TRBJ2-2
CASSRLAGGLTGELFF
TGCGCCAGCAGCAGATTAGCGGGGGGGCTCACCGGGGAGCTGTTTTTT
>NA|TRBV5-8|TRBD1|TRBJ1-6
CASSLWDRDNSPLHF
TGTGCCAGCAGCTTATGGGACAGGGACAATTCACCCCTCCACTTT
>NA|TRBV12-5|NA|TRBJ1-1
CASEAGPNTEAFF
TGTGCTAGTGAGGCGGGCCCAAACACTGAAGCTTTCTTT
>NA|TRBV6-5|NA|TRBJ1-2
CASSPPGGDLGGYTF
TGTGCCAGCAGTCCCCCCGGAGGGGACCTAGGTGGCTACACCTTC
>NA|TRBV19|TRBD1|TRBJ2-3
CASSSGTAFTDTQYF
TGTGCCAGTAGTTCCGGGACAGCTTTCACAGATACGCAGTATTTT
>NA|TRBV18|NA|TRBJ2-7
CASSPTYSYEQYF
TGTGCCAGCTCACCAACATACTCCTACGAGCAGTACTTC
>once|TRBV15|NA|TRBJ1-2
CATSRAGAGPLNYGYTF
TGTGCCACCAGCAGAGCGGGAGCAGGACCTCTAAACTATGGCTACACCTTC
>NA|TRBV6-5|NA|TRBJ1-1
CASRQTENTEAFF
TGTGCCAGCAGACAGACAGAGAACACTGAAGCTTTCTTT
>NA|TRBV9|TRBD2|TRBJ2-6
CASSDPGLAGSSPSGANVLTF
TGTGCCAGCAGCGATCCCGGACTAGCGGGGTCTTCACCCTCTGGGGCCAACGTCCTGACTTTC